The present T cell receptor beta chain was sequenced within a study of T cell repertoires in cytomegalovirus infection. Regarding this clonotype: Its antigen is still unknown.

Each CDR3 protein is one row after TCRdb ran MiXCR on the reads. The data hold some 500,000 distinct CDR3 sequences, with 35% to 50% observed a single time. Germline V gene lookup returns CDR1 LNHNV and CDR2 YYDKDF (reference sequence). Trimming removed 1 base at V and 2 bases at J, with 25 bases between. CDR3 length equals 20 residues. The TCR was taken from a human donor in good health (CMV status not recorded). Some clones in this sample may be carry-over from other donors' samples. The starting material was cultured PBMCs, obtained from culture after CMV antigen stimulation. V is TRBV15 and J is TRBJ2-3; TRBD2 is a possible D gene (6 bases). The CDR3 nucleotides are TGTGCCACCAGCAGAGTCCTTTCCCCGACTAGTTCTTACCCCACAGATACGCAGTATTTT. The encoded protein is CATSRVLSPTSSYPTDTQYF.